A selection of T cell receptor beta chains follows, all from one sample in a study of STAT5B mutations in CD4+ large granular lymphocyte leukemia. Measured with immunoSEQ multiplex PCR; TCRdb has only the in-frame clones, and not every one. The table shows fewer than 45,000 clones, with roughly 80% occurring only once. The specimen sequenced was CD4+ T cells from blood buffy coats. Every receptor here comes from a human donor in good health. CDR3s include the opening cysteine and the closing phenylalanine or tryptophan. Each record gives: clone size, D gene, V gene, J gene, CDR3 DNA, CDR3 protein. The D gene is left open where the match is weak. Not every row has a clone size; where given, it reads once, few, many or a size class.

abundance: -; d_gene: TRBD1; v_gene: TRBV6-5; j_gene: TRBJ1-1; CDR3nt: TGTGCCAGCAGTCTCTTACAGGGGGCGGCTGAAGCTTTCTTT; CDR3aa: CASSLLQGAAEAFF
abundance: -; d_gene: TRBD2; v_gene: TRBV9; j_gene: TRBJ2-3; CDR3nt: TGTGCCAGCAGCCCGTCCGGGACTAGCGGGGTATACACAGATACGCAGTATTTT; CDR3aa: CASSPSGTSGVYTDTQYF
abundance: few; d_gene: -; v_gene: TRBV7-9; j_gene: TRBJ2-2; CDR3nt: TGTGCCGGGACGGTCACGACCACCGGGGAGCTGTTTTTT; CDR3aa: CAGTVTTTGELFF
abundance: -; d_gene: TRBD2; v_gene: TRBV7-9; j_gene: TRBJ2-1; CDR3nt: TGTGCCAGCAGCTTAGCAGGGACTATCGGGACCAATGAGCAGTTCTTC; CDR3aa: CASSLAGTIGTNEQFF
abundance: -; d_gene: TRBD1; v_gene: TRBV19; j_gene: TRBJ2-3; CDR3nt: TGTGCCAGTAGTCAGGGGGCGGGATATACGCAGTATTTT; CDR3aa: CASSQGAGYTQYF
abundance: -; d_gene: TRBD1; v_gene: TRBV29-1; j_gene: TRBJ2-4; CDR3nt: TGCAGCGTTGAAGGGACAGGGGGCATGGGAATTCAGTACTTC; CDR3aa: CSVEGTGGMGIQYF
abundance: -; d_gene: TRBD2; v_gene: TRBV4-1; j_gene: TRBJ2-1; CDR3nt: TGCGCCAGCAGCCAAGCCCGGGCGGGGGGGCTTGAGCAGTTCTTC; CDR3aa: CASSQARAGGLEQFF
abundance: -; d_gene: -; v_gene: TRBV28; j_gene: TRBJ1-5; CDR3nt: TGTGCCAGCAGTTTATTAAGGGCGGGTCAGCCCCAGCATTTT; CDR3aa: CASSLLRAGQPQHF
abundance: once; d_gene: -; v_gene: TRBV6-6; j_gene: TRBJ2-2; CDR3nt: TGTGCCAGCAGCCTATGGGCGGATTCGAACACCGGGGAGCTGTTTTTT; CDR3aa: CASSLWADSNTGELFF
abundance: -; d_gene: -; v_gene: TRBV7-8; j_gene: TRBJ1-1; CDR3nt: TGTGCCAGCAGCACGACAGCTTTGAACACTGAAGCTTTCTTT; CDR3aa: CASSTTALNTEAFF
abundance: -; d_gene: TRBD2; v_gene: TRBV11-2; j_gene: TRBJ2-7; CDR3nt: TGTGCCAGCAGCTTAGGGGGGTTCGGCGGGAGAAAAGACGAGCAGTACTTC; CDR3aa: CASSLGGFGGRKDEQYF
abundance: -; d_gene: -; v_gene: TRBV11-2; j_gene: TRBJ2-4; CDR3nt: TGTGCCAGCAGCTCCCTTGGGGTAGCGGAGCTAGCCAAAAACATTCAGTACTTC; CDR3aa: CASSSLGVAELAKNIQYF
abundance: -; d_gene: TRBD2; v_gene: TRBV28; j_gene: TRBJ2-5; CDR3nt: TGTGCCAGCAGTTCTCTAATTTCCGGGACTAGCGGTGAGACCCAGTACTTC; CDR3aa: CASSSLISGTSGETQYF
abundance: -; d_gene: -; v_gene: TRBV6-1; j_gene: TRBJ1-5; CDR3nt: TGTGCCAGCAGTGGACAGGAGACCAATCAGCCCCAGCATTTT; CDR3aa: CASSGQETNQPQHF
abundance: -; d_gene: -; v_gene: TRBV10-3; j_gene: TRBJ2-3; CDR3nt: TGTGCCATCAGTCCAGGACGGGGCGCGAGCACAGATACGCAGTATTTT; CDR3aa: CAISPGRGASTDTQYF
abundance: -; d_gene: -; v_gene: TRBV2; j_gene: TRBJ2-6; CDR3nt: TGTGCCAGCTCCCTTTCTGGGGCCAACGTCCTGACTTTC; CDR3aa: CASSLSGANVLTF
abundance: -; d_gene: -; v_gene: TRBV5-1; j_gene: TRBJ2-3; CDR3nt: TGCGCCAGCAGCTTGTGGGGTTTAACAGATACGCAGTATTTT; CDR3aa: CASSLWGLTDTQYF